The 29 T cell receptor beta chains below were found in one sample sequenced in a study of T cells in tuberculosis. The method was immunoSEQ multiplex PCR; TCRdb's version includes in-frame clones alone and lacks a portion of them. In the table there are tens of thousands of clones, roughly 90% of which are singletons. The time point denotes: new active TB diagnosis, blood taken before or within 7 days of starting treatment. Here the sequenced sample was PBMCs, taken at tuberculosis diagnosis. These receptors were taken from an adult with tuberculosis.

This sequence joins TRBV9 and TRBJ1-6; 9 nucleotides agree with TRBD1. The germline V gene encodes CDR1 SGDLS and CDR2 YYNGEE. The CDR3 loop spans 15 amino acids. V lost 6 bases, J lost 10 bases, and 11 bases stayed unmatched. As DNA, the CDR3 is TGTGCCAGCACCCCGACCGGGACAGGGAGCTCACCCCTCCACTTT. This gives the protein CASTPTGTGSSPLHF.

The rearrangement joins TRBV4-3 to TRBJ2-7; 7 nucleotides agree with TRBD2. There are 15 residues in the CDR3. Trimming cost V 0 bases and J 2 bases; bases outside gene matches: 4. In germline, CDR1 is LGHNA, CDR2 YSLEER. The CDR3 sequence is CASSQEVAGAYEQYF. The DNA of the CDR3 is TGCGCCAGCAGCCAAGAGGTGGCGGGAGCCTACGAGCAGTACTTC.

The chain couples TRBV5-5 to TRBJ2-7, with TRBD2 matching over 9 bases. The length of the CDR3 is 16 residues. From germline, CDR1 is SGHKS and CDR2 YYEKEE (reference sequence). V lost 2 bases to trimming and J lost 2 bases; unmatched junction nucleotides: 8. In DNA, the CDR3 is TGTGCCAGCAGCTTATATCTGACTAGCGGACCCTACGAGCAGTACGTC. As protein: CASSLYLTSGPYEQYV.

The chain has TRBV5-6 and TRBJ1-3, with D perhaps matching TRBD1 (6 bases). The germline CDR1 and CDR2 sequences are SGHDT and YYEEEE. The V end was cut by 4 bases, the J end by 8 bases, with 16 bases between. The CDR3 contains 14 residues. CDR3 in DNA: TGTGCCAGCAGCCCTTCAGGGGATGTGTACACCATATATTTT. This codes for CASSPSGDVYTIYF.

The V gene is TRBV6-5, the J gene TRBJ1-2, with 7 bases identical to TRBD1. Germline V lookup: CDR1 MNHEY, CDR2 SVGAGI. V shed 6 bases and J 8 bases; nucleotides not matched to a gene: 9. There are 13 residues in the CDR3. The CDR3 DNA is TGTGCCAGCAGGGGGGACAGACTAGGCGGCTACACCTTC. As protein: CASRGDRLGGYTF.

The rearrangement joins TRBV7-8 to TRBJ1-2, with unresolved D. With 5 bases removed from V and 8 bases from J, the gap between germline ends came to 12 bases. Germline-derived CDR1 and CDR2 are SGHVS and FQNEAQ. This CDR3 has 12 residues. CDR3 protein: CASSHTEQGYTF. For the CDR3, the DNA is TGTGCCAGCAGCCACACGGAGCAAGGCTACACCTTC.

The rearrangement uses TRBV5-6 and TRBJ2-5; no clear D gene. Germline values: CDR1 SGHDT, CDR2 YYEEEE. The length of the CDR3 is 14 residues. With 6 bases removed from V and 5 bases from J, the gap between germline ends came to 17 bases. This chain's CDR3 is CASTHYRLEETQYF. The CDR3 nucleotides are TGTGCCAGCACCCACTATAGGCTGGAGGAGACCCAGTACTTC.

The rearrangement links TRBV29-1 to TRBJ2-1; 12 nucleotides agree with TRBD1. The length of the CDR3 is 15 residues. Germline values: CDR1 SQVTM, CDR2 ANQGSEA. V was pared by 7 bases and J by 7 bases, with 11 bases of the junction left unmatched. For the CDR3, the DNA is TGCAGCGCCTGTTCCCGGGACAGGGGGCTTAATGAGCAGTTCTTC. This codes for CSACSRDRGLNEQFF.

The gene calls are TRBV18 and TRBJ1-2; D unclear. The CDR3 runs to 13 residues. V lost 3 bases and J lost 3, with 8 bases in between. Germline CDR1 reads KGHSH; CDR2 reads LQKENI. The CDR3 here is CASSPTADYGYTF. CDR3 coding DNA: TGTGCCAGCTCACCCACAGCGGACTATGGCTACACCTTC.

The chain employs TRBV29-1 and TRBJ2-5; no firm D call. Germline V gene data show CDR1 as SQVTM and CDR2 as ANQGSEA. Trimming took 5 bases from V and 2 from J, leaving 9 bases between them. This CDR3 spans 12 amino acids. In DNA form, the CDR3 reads TGCAGCGTTAGTGACTCGCAAGAGACCCAGTACTTC. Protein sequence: CSVSDSQETQYF.

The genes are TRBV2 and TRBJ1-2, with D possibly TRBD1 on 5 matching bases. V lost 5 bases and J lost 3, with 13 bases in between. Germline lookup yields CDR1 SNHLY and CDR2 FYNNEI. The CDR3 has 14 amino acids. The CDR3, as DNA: TGTGCCAGCAGTTTGCAGGGCGCAGACTATGGCTACACCTTC. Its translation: CASSLQGADYGYTF.

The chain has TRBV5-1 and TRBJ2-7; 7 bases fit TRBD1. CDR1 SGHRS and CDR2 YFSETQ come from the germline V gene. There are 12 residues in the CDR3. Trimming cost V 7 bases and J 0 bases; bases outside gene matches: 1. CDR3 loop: CASGDSSYEQYF. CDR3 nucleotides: TGCGCCAGCGGGGACAGCTCCTACGAGCAGTACTTC.

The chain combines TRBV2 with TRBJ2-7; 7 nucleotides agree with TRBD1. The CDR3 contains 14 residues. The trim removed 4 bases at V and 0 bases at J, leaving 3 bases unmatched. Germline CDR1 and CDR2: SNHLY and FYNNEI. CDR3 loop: CASSGRGSSYEQYF. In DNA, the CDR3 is TGTGCCAGCAGTGGCAGGGGGAGCTCCTACGAGCAGTACTTC.

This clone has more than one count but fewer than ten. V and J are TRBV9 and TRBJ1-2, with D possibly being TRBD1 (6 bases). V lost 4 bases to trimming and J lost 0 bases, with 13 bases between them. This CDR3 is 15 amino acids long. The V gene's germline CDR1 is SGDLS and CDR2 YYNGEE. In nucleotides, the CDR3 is TGTGCCAGCAGCCCGACAGGCAGGGCTAACTATGGCTACACCTTC. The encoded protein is CASSPTGRANYGYTF.

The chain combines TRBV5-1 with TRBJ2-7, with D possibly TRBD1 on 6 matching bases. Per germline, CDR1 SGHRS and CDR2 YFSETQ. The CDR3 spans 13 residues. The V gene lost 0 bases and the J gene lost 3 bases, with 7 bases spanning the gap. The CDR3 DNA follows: TGCGCCAGCAGCTTGGCCAGGGGCTACGAGCAGTACTTC. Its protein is CASSLARGYEQYF.

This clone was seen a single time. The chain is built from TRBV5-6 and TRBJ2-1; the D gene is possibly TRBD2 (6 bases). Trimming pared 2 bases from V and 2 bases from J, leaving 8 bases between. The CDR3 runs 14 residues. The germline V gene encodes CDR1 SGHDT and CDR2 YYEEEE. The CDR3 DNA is TGTGCCAGCAGCTTAGCGGGCGCCTACAATGAGCAGTTCTTC. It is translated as CASSLAGAYNEQFF.

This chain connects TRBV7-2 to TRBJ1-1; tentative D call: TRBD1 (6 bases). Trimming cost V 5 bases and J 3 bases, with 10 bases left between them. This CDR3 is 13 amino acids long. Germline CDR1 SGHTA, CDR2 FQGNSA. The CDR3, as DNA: TGTGCCAGCAGCCCCTACAGGGACACTGAAGCTTTCTTT. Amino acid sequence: CASSPYRDTEAFF.

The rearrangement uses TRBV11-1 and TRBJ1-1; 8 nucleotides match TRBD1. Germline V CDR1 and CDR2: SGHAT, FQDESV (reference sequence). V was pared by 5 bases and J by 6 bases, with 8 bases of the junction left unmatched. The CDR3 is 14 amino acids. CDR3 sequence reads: CASSPRQGYPEAFF. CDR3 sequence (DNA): TGTGCCAGCAGCCCCAGACAGGGGTATCCTGAAGCTTTCTTT.

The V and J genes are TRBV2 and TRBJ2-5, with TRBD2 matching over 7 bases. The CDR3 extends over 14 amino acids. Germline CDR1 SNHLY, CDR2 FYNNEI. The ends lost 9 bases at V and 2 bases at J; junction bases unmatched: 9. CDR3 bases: TGTGCCAGGGAGAGACCGGGACTACAAGAGACCCAGTACTTC. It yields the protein CARERPGLQETQYF.

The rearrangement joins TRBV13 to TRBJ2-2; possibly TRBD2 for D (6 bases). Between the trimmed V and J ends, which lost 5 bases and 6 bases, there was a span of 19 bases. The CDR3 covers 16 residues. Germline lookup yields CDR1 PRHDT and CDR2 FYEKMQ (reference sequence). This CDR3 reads CASSGYRPGGAGELFF. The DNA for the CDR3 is TGTGCCAGCAGCGGATACCGACCCGGCGGGGCCGGGGAGCTGTTTTTT.

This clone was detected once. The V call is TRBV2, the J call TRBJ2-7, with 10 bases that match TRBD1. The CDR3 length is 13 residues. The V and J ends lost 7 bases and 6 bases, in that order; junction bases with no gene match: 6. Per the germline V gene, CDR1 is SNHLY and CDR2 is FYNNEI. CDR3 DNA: TGTGCCAGCAATGCCGGGACAGGGGTCGAGCAGTACTTC. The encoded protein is CASNAGTGVEQYF.

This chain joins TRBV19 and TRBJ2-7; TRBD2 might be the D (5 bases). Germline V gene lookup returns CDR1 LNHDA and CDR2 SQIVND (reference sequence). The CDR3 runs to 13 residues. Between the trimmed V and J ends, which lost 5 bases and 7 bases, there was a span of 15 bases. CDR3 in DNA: TGTGCCAGTAGTCTTGGACTGGCCGGAGAGCAGTACTTC. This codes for CASSLGLAGEQYF.

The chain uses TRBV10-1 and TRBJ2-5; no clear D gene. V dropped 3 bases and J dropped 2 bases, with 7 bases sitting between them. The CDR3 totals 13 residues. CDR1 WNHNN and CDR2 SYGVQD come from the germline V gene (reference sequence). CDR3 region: CASSDGPQETQYF. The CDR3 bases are TGCGCCAGCAGTGATGGGCCTCAAGAGACCCAGTACTTC.

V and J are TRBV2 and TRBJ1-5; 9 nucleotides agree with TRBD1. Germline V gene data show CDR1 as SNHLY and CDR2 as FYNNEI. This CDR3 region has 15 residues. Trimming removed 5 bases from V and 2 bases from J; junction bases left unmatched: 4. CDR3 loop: CASSRQGGGNQPQHF. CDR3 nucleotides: TGTGCCAGCAGTCGACAGGGGGGGGGCAATCAGCCCCAGCATTTT.

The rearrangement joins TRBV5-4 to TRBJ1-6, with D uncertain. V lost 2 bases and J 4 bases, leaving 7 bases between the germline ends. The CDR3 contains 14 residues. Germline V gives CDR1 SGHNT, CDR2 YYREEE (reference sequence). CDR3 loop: CASSLAGYNSPLHF. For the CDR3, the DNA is TGTGCCAGCAGCTTAGCGGGTTATAATTCACCCCTCCACTTT.

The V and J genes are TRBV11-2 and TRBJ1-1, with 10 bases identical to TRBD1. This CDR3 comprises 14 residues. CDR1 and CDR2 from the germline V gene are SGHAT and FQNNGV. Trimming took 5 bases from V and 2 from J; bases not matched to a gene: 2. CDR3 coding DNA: TGTGCCAGCAGCCAGACAGGGGGCAACACTGAAGCTTTCTTT. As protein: CASSQTGGNTEAFF.

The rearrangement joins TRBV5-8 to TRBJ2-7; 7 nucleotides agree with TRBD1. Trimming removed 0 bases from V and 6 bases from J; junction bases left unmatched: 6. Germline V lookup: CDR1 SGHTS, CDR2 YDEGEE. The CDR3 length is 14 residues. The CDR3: CASSLDLTGFEQYV. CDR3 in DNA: TGTGCCAGCAGCTTGGACCTGACAGGGTTCGAGCAGTACGTC.

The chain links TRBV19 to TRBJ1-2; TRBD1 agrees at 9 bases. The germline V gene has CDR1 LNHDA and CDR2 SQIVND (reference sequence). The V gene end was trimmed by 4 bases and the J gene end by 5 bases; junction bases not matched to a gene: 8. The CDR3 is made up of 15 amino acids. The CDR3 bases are TGTGCCAGTAGTAGCGGTACAGGGGGCCTTTATGGCTACACCTTC. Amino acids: CASSSGTGGLYGYTF.

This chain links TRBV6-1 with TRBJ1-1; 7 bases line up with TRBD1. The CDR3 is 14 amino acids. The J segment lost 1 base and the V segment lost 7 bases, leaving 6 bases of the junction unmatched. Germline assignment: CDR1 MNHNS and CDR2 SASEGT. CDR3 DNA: TGTGCCAGCATTGCGGACAGGCGGAACACTGAAGCTTTCTTT. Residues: CASIADRRNTEAFF.